This T cell receptor beta chain was captured in a study of CD8 T cells in ankylosing spondylitis. The study, taken as a whole, reports: Some of the motif variants had earlier been found in reactive arthritis patients' fluid and blood. In peripheral blood, disease-linked CD8+ clones occurred at relatively low frequencies. Characteristic of ankylosing spondylitis blood, it appeared, was a TCR beta motif comprising eight highly homologous variants.

For this clonotype: What it binds is unknown.

Via MiXCR, TCRdb re-called the 5' RACE reads, giving one row per CDR3 protein. The sample contains about 540,000 distinct CDR3 sequences, about 12% of which appear only once. The origin of this receptor is a male donor with ankylosing spondylitis. The sample consisted of blood, either unsorted or a sorted T cell fraction (not recorded which).

The CDR3 nucleotides read TGTGCCAGCAGACGGACCGGTGGCCAAGAGACCCAGTACTTC. Translation gives CASRRTGGQETQYF. V usage is TRBV3-1 and J usage is TRBJ2-5; the D is unclear. The CDR3 covers 14 residues. Germline lookup yields CDR1 LGHDT and CDR2 YNNKEL (reference sequence). V shed 6 bases and J shed 1 base, with 12 bases lying between them.